This T cell receptor beta chain was sequenced during a study of CD8 T cells in ankylosing spondylitis. Regarding the study as a whole: What appeared characteristic of ankylosing spondylitis blood was a TCR beta motif of several highly homologous variants.

TCRdb fed the 5' RACE reads into MiXCR, producing one record per CDR3 protein. The sample has fewer than 650,000 distinct CDR3 sequences, about 13% seen once. As regards this clonotype: Its antigen remains unknown.

This clonotype was sampled from a male donor with ankylosing spondylitis. The specimen sequenced was blood, either unsorted or a sorted T cell fraction (not recorded which).

The CDR3: CASSARTGWSYNEQFF. CDR3 nucleotide sequence: TGTGCCAGCAGCGCCCGGACAGGGTGGTCCTACAATGAGCAGTTCTTC. The V and J genes are TRBV7-9 and TRBJ2-1; TRBD1 aligns across 8 bases. There are 16 residues in the CDR3. The ends lost 5 bases at V and 1 base at J; junction bases unmatched: 7. CDR1 is SEHNR and CDR2 is FQNEAQ in the germline V gene (reference sequence).